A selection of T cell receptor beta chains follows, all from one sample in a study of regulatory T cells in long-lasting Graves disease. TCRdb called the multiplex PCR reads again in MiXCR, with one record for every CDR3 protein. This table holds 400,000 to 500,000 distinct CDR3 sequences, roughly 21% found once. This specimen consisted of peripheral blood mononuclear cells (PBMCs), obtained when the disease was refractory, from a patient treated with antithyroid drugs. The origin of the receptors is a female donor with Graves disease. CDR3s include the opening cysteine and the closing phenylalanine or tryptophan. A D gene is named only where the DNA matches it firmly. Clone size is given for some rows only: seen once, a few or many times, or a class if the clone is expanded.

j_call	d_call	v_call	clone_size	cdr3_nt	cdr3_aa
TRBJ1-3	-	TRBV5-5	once	TGTGCCAGCAGACTCCCGGGGGCAGCTGGAAACACCATATATTTT	CASRLPGAAGNTIYF
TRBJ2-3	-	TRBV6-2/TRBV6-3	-	TGTGCCAGCAGTGCGGACGGCGGCACCACAGATACGCAGTATTTT	CASSADGGTTDTQYF
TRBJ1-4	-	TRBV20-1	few	TGCAGTGCCGAAGGGCAGGAGACTGAAAAACTGTTTTTT	CSAEGQETEKLFF
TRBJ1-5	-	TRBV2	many	TGTGCCAGCAAGCAGGTGGATCAGCCCCAGCATTTT	CASKQVDQPQHF
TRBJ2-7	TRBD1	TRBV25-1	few	TGTGCCAGCAGTGCTCCGGGACAGGTCGACGAGCAGTACTTC	CASSAPGQVDEQYF
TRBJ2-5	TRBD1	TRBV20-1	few	TGCAGTGCTTCTGGGACAGCGAAAGAGACCCAGTACTTC	CSASGTAKETQYF
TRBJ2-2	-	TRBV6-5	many	TGTGCCAGCAGTTACTCCGGACAGAGGAACACCGGGGAGCTGTTTTTT	CASSYSGQRNTGELFF
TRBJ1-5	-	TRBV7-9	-	TGTGCCAGCAGCTTAGCCGGGACGTCGGGCGACCAGCCCCAGCATTTT	CASSLAGTSGDQPQHF
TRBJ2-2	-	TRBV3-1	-	TGTGCCAGCAGCCAAGTATTCGAAGCCGGGGAGCTGTTTTTT	CASSQVFEAGELFF
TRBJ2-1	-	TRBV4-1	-	TGCGCCAGCAGCCAAGAAAAGGATCCCTACAATGAGCAGTTCTTC	CASSQEKDPYNEQFF
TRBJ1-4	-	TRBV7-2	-	TGTGCCAGCAGCTTAAAAAGACAGGAAACTAATGAAAAACTGTTTTTT	CASSLKRQETNEKLFF
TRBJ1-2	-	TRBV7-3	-	TGTGCCAGCAGCTTAAGGTCAGGGGATGGCTACACCTTC	CASSLRSGDGYTF
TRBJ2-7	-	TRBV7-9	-	TGTGCCAGTGCTGCCCTCCTGGACGGTATCCACTACGAGCAGTACTTC	CASAALLDGIHYEQYF
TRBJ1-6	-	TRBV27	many	TGTGCCAGCAGTGGGGGACCCCACGCCGGCTATAATTCACCCCTCCACTTT	CASSGGPHAGYNSPLHF
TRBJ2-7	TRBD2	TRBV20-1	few	TGCAGTGCTAGAGGACGGGACTACCGCTGGGACTACGAGCAGTACTTC	CSARGRDYRWDYEQYF
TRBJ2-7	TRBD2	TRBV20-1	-	TGCAGTGCCCTGAGAGATTCTAGCGGGGGCCTTTACGAGCAGTACTTC	CSALRDSSGGLYEQYF
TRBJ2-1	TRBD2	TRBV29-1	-	TGCAGCGTTGAACTAGCGGCCTACAATGAGCAGTTCTTC	CSVELAAYNEQFF
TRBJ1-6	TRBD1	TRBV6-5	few	TGTGCCAGCAGTTACCGACTCGGACAGGGAAACTCACCCCTCCACTTT	CASSYRLGQGNSPLHF
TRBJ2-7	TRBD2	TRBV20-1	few	TGCAGTGCTAGATCCAGCGGGAGGGACGAGCAGTACTTC	CSARSSGRDEQYF
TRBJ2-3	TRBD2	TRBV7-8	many	TGTGCCAGCAGCGCGAGACTAGCGGGAGGGGGGTTCTCTGCAGATACGCAGTATTTT	CASSARLAGGGFSADTQYF
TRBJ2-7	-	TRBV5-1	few	TGCGCCAGCAGCTTGGGCGGGACGGACGAGCAGTACTTC	CASSLGGTDEQYF
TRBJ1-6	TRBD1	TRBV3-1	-	TGTGCCAGCAGCCAAGACGCCAGGGGGAATTCACCCCTCCACTTT	CASSQDARGNSPLHF